A single sample is the source of the 3 T cell receptor beta chains below, sequenced in a study of T cell clones after liver transplantation. Repertoires were generated with immunoSEQ multiplex PCR, while TCRdb's copy carries only in-frame clones and drops some. The sample shows 50,000 to 70,000 clones, less than 85% of them seen only once. This sample comprised CD4+ T cells from blood, obtained at the roughly 15-month timepoint. These receptors were obtained from a human patient who received a liver transplant. Some T cells may be transferred from the graft donor.

This chain connects TRBV5-6 to TRBJ1-2; 9 nucleotides align to TRBD1. Germline assignment: CDR1 SGHDT and CDR2 YYEEEE. This CDR3 region has 16 residues. V shed 4 bases, J shed 0 bases, and the junction held 7 bases outside the gene matches. The DNA for the CDR3 is TGTGCCAGCAGCGTTCCGGGACAGGGACCTAACTATGGCTACACCTTC. This translates into CASSVPGQGPNYGYTF.

This chain uses TRBV5-4 with TRBJ2-3, with TRBD1 matching over 10 bases. Germline V gives CDR1 SGHNT, CDR2 YYREEE (reference sequence). V lost 5 bases, J lost 5 bases, and 5 bases stayed unmatched. The CDR3 runs to 14 residues. The chain's CDR3 is CASSLDRGRDTQYF. In DNA, the CDR3 is TGTGCCAGCAGTCTCGACAGGGGGCGAGATACGCAGTATTTT.

V gene TRBV9 combines with J gene TRBJ2-5, with D possibly called TRBD1 or TRBD2 (6 bases each). Germline loops: CDR1 SGDLS, CDR2 YYNGEE. Trimming shortened V by 0 bases and J by 2 bases, and 17 bases separated the two germline ends. CDR3 length: 17 amino acids. In DNA, the CDR3 is TGTGCCAGCAGCGTAGGGGACCGATGGGGGGCGCAAGAGACCCAGTACTTC. The encoded protein is CASSVGDRWGAQETQYF.